This T cell receptor (beta chain) was found in a study of cytomegalovirus exposure and HLA in healthy donors. Study results and limitations: Reported results showed that the classifier diagnosed cytomegalovirus status with high specificity and sensitivity.

About this clone itself: Its antigen remains unknown.

PCR employed 60 Vbeta and 13 Jbeta primers. This table comes from immunoSEQ multiplex PCR, and its TCRdb copy is limited to in-frame clones, with some not included. The repertoire holds around 130,000 clones, with approximately 78% as singletons. From germline, CDR1 is ENHRY and CDR2 SYGVKD. Trimming took off 10 bases at V and 4 bases at J, with 13 bases between the two ends. The CDR3 has 13 residues. Sequenced sample: PBMCs. The V and J genes are TRBV10-3 and TRBJ1-4, with a possible D match to TRBD1 (5 bases). The origin of this receptor is a woman between 40 and 50 years old in good health and CMV-seropositive. Here the CDR3 reads CATTMGGNEKLFF. For the CDR3, the DNA is TGTGCCACGACGATGGGGGGTAATGAAAAACTGTTTTTT.